These 22 T cell receptor beta chains were sequenced from one sample in a study of cytomegalovirus exposure and HLA in healthy donors. Amplification used 60 Vbeta primers and 13 Jbeta primers. Repertoires were generated with immunoSEQ multiplex PCR, while TCRdb's copy carries only in-frame clones and drops some. The sample yields about 160,000 clones, about 75% seen once. Sequencing was performed on PBMCs. The receptors were sampled from a man younger than 35 in good health and CMV-seropositive.

This rearrangement joins TRBV6-1 to TRBJ1-2, with a weak D call TRBD1 (5 bases). The CDR3 length is 15 residues. The germline CDR1 and CDR2 sequences are MNHNS and SASEGT. Trimming pared 0 bases from V and 2 bases from J, leaving 10 bases between. CDR3: CASSEAWGPNYGYTF. The CDR3 DNA is TGTGCCAGCAGTGAAGCGTGGGGCCCCAACTATGGCTACACCTTC.

This clone has just a few counts. The chain uses TRBV28 and TRBJ2-2; 10 nucleotides line up with TRBD1. CDR1 MDHEN and CDR2 SYDVKM come from the germline V gene. V gave up 7 bases and J gave up 5 bases; unmatched junction bases: 10. The CDR3 is 16 residues long. CDR3 in amino acids: CASTPHGQGGTGELFF. CDR3 in DNA: TGTGCCAGCACCCCTCACGGACAGGGGGGGACCGGGGAGCTGTTTTTT.

CDR3 sequence (DNA): TGTGCCAGTAGTCCTCGGGACAGGGGGACTTTTGAAGCTTTCTTT. Its protein product is CASSPRDRGTFEAFF. This chain links TRBV19 with TRBJ1-1; 11 positions match TRBD1. CDR1 LNHDA and CDR2 SQIVND come from the germline V gene (reference sequence). J was trimmed by 7 bases and V by 5 bases; bases with no gene match: 9. This CDR3 has 15 residues.

The chain joins TRBV6-1 to TRBJ2-1, with 8 bases that match TRBD1. Trimming took 1 base from V and 8 from J; bases not matched to a gene: 7. Germline V gene sequence: CDR1 MNHNS, CDR2 SASEGT. The CDR3 runs 15 residues. CDR3 protein: CASSEGRGPAHEQFF. DNA for the CDR3: TGTGCCAGCAGTGAAGGCAGGGGGCCGGCGCATGAGCAGTTCTTC.

This clone was seen a few times. V and J are TRBV19 and TRBJ1-1; tentative D call: TRBD1 (5 bases). The germline gives CDR1 LNHDA, CDR2 SQIVND (reference sequence). V was shortened by 8 bases and J by 1 base, with 11 bases between the two germline ends. The CDR3 runs 13 residues. For the CDR3, the DNA is TGTGCCAGTTCCAGGACACCGAACACTGAAGCTTTCTTT. Amino acids: CASSRTPNTEAFF.

V and J are TRBV7-9 and TRBJ2-1; 10 bases match TRBD2. This CDR3 spans 15 amino acids. The germline V gene has CDR1 SEHNR and CDR2 FQNEAQ (reference sequence). V gave up 2 bases and J gave up 8 bases; unmatched junction bases: 6. The CDR3 DNA reads TGTGCCAGCAGCTTAAGCGGGGGGGTCTCCGATGAGCAGTTCTTC. Translated: CASSLSGGVSDEQFF.

The rearrangement links TRBV7-8 to TRBJ2-2; 12 bases fit TRBD2. The CDR3 runs 17 residues. Germline-derived CDR1 and CDR2 are SGHVS and FQNEAQ. V shed 3 bases, J shed 4 bases, and the junction held 6 bases outside the gene matches. CDR3 protein: CASSFGGLAGATGELFF. Written as DNA, the CDR3 is TGTGCCAGCAGCTTTGGGGGACTAGCGGGTGCCACCGGGGAGCTGTTTTTT.

This chain connects TRBV5-6 to TRBJ2-7; TRBD1 matches 7 bases. This CDR3 is built from 14 residues. Trimming at V came to 3 bases and at J to 2 bases, leaving 5 bases not matched to a gene. Germline-derived CDR1 and CDR2 are SGHDT and YYEEEE. CDR3 DNA: TGTGCCAGCAGCTGGAACAGGGGAGCCTACGAGCAGTACGTC. Its protein is CASSWNRGAYEQYV.

This sequence joins TRBV18 and TRBJ1-5; 10 nucleotides align to TRBD1. Germline CDR1 and CDR2: KGHSH and LQKENI. Losses at the gene ends were 5 bases for V and 0 bases for J; bases not matched to a gene: 7. This CDR3 is 17 amino acids long. CDR3 sequence: CASSRTGGQDSNQPQHF. As DNA, the CDR3 is TGTGCCAGCTCAAGGACAGGGGGTCAAGATAGCAATCAGCCCCAGCATTTT.

This sequence joins TRBV30 and TRBJ1-4; 11 bases map to TRBD1. Germline V gene data show CDR1 as GTSNPN and CDR2 as SVGIG (reference sequence). The V segment lost 5 bases and the J segment 5 bases; nucleotides outside the gene matches: 7. The CDR3 totals 15 residues. The CDR3 nucleotides are TGTGCCTGGGGGGGACAGGGGGAGCTGAATGAAAAACTGTTTTTT. Its protein is CAWGGQGELNEKLFF. The full variable domain, its missing parts supplied by reference TRBV30 and TRBJ1-4, is SQTIHQWPATLVQPVGSPLSLECTVEGTSNPNLYWYRQAAGRGLQLLFYSVGIGQISSEVPQNLSASRPQDRQFILSSKKLLLSDSGFYLCAWGGQGELNEKLFFGSGTQLSVL.

The chain joins TRBV5-6 to TRBJ2-3, with a weak D call TRBD2 (6 bases). CDR3 length: 14 amino acids. Germline V CDR1 and CDR2: SGHDT, YYEEEE. The V end lost 4 bases, the J end lost 2 bases, and 11 bases lay between the germline ends. The CDR3 DNA sequence: TGTGCCAGCAGCCGGGACTCAGACACAGATACGCAGTATTTT. Translating gives CASSRDSDTDTQYF.

The count of this clone is one. The genes are TRBV10-3 and TRBJ1-5, with no clear D. The V and J ends lost 5 bases and 8 bases respectively, with 13 bases between them. The CDR3 totals 13 residues. Germline lookup yields CDR1 ENHRY and CDR2 SYGVKD. The CDR3 DNA reads as TGTGCCATCAGTCCCACCCCCGCGGAGCCCCAGCATTTT. This translates into CAISPTPAEPQHF.

This clone has just a few counts. The chain is built from TRBV10-1 and TRBJ2-3, with 8 nucleotides matching TRBD2. Trimming removed 4 bases from V and 1 base from J; junction bases left unmatched: 4. The CDR3 is made up of 15 amino acids. Germline loops: CDR1 WNHNN, CDR2 SYGVQD (reference sequence). The CDR3 loop reads CASSVGAGGTDTQYF. CDR3 bases: TGCGCCAGCAGTGTAGGAGCGGGGGGCACAGATACGCAGTATTTT.

The chain employs TRBV5-1 and TRBJ1-1; 9 nucleotides line up with TRBD1. Germline values: CDR1 SGHRS, CDR2 YFSETQ. The CDR3 runs to 17 residues. J lost 1 base, V lost 3 bases, and 10 bases had no gene match. The CDR3 reads CASSWGTGGTRNTEAFF. The CDR3 DNA reads TGCGCCAGCAGCTGGGGAACAGGGGGCACACGGAACACTGAAGCTTTCTTT.

This sequence joins TRBV7-2 and TRBJ2-3; 8 bases are a match to TRBD2. The CDR3 has 15 amino acids. CDR1 and CDR2 from the germline V gene are SGHTA and FQGNSA. CDR3 sequence reads: CVRRDPRGGENTQYF. The CDR3 coding sequence is TGTGTCCGCCGGGACCCTCGGGGGGGGGAGAATACGCAGTATTTT.

The rearrangement joins TRBV19 to TRBJ2-1; D gene ambiguous. The CDR3 length is 13 residues. Germline V gene data show CDR1 as LNHDA and CDR2 as SQIVND (reference sequence). V lost 5 bases and J 5 bases, leaving 10 bases between the germline ends. CDR3 protein: CASSGRLDNEQFF. The CDR3, as DNA: TGTGCCAGTAGTGGCAGGTTGGACAATGAGCAGTTCTTC.

This clone has just one count. The gene calls are TRBV15 and TRBJ2-2, with D possibly TRBD2 on 5 matching bases. The germline gives CDR1 LNHNV, CDR2 YYDKDF (reference sequence). CDR3 length equals 15 residues. V shed 3 bases and J shed 4 bases, with 12 bases lying between them. This CDR3 is CATSSDPGSTGELFF. The CDR3 bases are TGTGCCACCAGCAGCGACCCTGGGAGCACCGGGGAGCTGTTTTTT. Filled out from reference TRBV15 and TRBJ2-2, the complete variable domain reads DAMVIQNPRYQVTQFGKPVTLSCSQTLNHNVMYWYQQKSSQAPKLLFHYYDKDFNNEADTPDNFQSRRPNTSFCFLDIRSPGLGDTAMYLCATSSDPGSTGELFFGEGSRLTVL.

This chain connects TRBV28 to TRBJ1-1; TRBD1 might be the D (6 bases). The CDR3 spans 14 residues. V dropped 1 base and J dropped 8 bases, with 14 bases sitting between them. Germline CDR1 MDHEN, CDR2 SYDVKM. CDR3 coding DNA: TGTGCCAGCAGTTTATCAGGACAGTTCCAGGAAGCTTTCTTT. It codes for CASSLSGQFQEAFF.

The chain links TRBV28 to TRBJ2-6; D gene unclear. CDR3 length equals 14 residues. Germline V gene sequence: CDR1 MDHEN, CDR2 SYDVKM. V was shortened by 6 bases and J by 9 bases, with 15 bases between the two germline ends. CDR3 protein: CASRKRSVDNVLTF. For the CDR3, the DNA is TGTGCCAGCAGAAAGAGATCCGTTGACAACGTCCTGACTTTC.

The V gene is TRBV7-9, the J gene TRBJ1-4; no reliable D call. CDR1 and CDR2 from the germline V gene are SEHNR and FQNEAQ (reference sequence). The CDR3 has 15 residues. Trimming removed 1 base from V and 7 bases from J, with 13 bases in between. Here the CDR3 reads CASSLGGEYSEKLFF. The CDR3, as DNA: TGTGCCAGCAGCTTAGGGGGAGAGTATAGTGAAAAACTGTTTTTT.

The chain links TRBV13 to TRBJ2-1, with TRBD2 matching over 8 bases. The ends lost 5 bases at V and 7 bases at J; junction bases unmatched: 10. This CDR3 has 15 amino acids. Looked up from germline, CDR1 is PRHDT and CDR2 is FYEKMQ (reference sequence). Here the CDR3 DNA reads TGTGCCAGCAGCGGGACGGGGGGGGTCGCAAATGAGCAGTTCTTC. It yields the protein CASSGTGGVANEQFF.

This clone was detected a few times. The chain carries TRBV4-2 and TRBJ2-3; 10 nucleotides align to TRBD2. V lost 1 base, J lost 3 bases, and 4 bases stayed unmatched. In germline, CDR1 is LGHNA, CDR2 YNFKEQ. CDR3 length: 16 amino acids. Here the CDR3 reads CASSQGNSGGTDTQYF. CDR3 DNA sequence: TGTGCCAGCAGCCAAGGAAATAGCGGGGGGACAGATACGCAGTATTTT.